This T cell receptor (beta chain) appears in the sequencing data of a study of blood T cell repertoires in COVID-19. Participants were aged 18 to 89 years, lived in roughly 25 US areas, and enrolled virtually. Cohort 3 donors counted as recovered after two negative PCRs, clearance, or resolved symptoms. Original analysis: The authors estimated nucleated cell counts from reference gene primer amplification. The protocol was immunoSEQ multiplex PCR, while the TCRdb copy is restricted to in-frame clones and leaves out a portion. That table gives V, J and clone size, and the DNA gave D and trimming. The sample comprises more than 150,000 clones, about nine tenths of which are singletons, and around 2.3% rests with the top ten. Germline V gene lookup returns CDR1 SGHDT and CDR2 YYEEEE. The V gene end was trimmed by 4 bases and the J gene end by 6 bases; junction bases not matched to a gene: 9. CDR3 length: 15 amino acids.

The rearrangement joins TRBV5-6 to TRBJ1-2; TRBD1 agrees at 10 bases. The receptor was isolated from a woman aged 25 to 39 who had recovered from COVID-19. The sample taken for sequencing was PBMCs or T cells enriched from blood (not recorded which). This CDR3 is CASSRGQGVGHGYTF. The CDR3 DNA reads TGTGCCAGCAGCCGAGGACAGGGGGTTGGACATGGCTACACCTTC.